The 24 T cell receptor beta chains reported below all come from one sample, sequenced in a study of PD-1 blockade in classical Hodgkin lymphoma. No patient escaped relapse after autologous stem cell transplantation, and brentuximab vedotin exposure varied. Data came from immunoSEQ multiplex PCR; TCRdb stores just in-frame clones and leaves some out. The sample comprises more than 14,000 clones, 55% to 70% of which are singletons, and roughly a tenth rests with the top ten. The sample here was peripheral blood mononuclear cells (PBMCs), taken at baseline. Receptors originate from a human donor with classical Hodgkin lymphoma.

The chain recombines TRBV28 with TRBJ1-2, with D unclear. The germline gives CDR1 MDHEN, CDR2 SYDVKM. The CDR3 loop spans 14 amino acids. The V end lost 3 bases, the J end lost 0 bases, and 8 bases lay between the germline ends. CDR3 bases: TGTGCCAGCAGTTTCGACCCCTCTAACTATGGCTACACCTTC. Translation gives CASSFDPSNYGYTF.

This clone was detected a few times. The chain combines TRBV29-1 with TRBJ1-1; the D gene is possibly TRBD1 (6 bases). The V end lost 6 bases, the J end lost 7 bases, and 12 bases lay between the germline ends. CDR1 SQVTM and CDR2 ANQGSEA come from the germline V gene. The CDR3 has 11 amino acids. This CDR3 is CSVNTGLEAFF. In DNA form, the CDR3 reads TGCAGCGTGAACACAGGGCTTGAAGCTTTCTTT.

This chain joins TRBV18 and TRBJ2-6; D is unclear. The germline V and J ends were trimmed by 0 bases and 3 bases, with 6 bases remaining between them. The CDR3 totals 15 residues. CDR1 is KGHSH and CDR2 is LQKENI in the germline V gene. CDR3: CASSPPVYGANVLTF. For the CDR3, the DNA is TGTGCCAGCTCACCACCGGTCTATGGGGCCAACGTCCTGACTTTC.

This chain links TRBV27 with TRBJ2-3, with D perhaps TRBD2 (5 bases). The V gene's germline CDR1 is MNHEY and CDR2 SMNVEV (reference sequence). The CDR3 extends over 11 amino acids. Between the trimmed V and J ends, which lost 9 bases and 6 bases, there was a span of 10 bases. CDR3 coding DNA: TGTGCCAGTACACGGGGTGATACGCAGTATTTT. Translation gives CASTRGDTQYF.

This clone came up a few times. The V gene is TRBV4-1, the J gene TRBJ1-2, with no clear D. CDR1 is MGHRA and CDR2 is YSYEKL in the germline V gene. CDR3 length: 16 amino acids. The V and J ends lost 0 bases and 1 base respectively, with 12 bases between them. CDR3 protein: CASSQEIGQFNYGYTF. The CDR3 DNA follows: TGCGCCAGCAGCCAAGAGATCGGGCAGTTTAACTATGGCTACACCTTC.

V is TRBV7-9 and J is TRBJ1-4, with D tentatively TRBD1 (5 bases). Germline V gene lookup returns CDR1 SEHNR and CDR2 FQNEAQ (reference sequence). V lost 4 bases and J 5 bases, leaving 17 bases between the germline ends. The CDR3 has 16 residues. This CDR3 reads CASSSTPTGVNEKLFF. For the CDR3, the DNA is TGTGCCAGCAGCTCAACCCCCACAGGAGTCAATGAAAAACTGTTTTTT. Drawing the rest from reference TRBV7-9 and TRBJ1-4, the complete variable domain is DTGVSQNPRHKITKRGQNVTFRCDPISEHNRLYWYRQTLGQGPEFLTYFQNEAQLEKSRLLSDRFSAERPKGSFSTLEIQRTEQGDSAMYLCASSSTPTGVNEKLFFGSGTQLSVL.

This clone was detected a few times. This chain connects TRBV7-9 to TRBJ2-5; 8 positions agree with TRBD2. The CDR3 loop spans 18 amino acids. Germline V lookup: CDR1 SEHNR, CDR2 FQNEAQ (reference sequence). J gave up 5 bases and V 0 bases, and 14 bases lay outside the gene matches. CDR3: CASSLAPVGRALGETQYF. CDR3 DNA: TGTGCCAGCAGCTTAGCGCCGGTCGGGAGGGCCCTCGGGGAGACCCAGTACTTC.

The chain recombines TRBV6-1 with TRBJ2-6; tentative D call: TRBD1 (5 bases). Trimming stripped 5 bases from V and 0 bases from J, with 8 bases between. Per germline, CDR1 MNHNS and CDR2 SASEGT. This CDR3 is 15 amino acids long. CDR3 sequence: CASSRDSSGANVLTF. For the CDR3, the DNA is TGTGCCAGCAGTCGCGACAGCTCTGGGGCCAACGTCCTGACTTTC.

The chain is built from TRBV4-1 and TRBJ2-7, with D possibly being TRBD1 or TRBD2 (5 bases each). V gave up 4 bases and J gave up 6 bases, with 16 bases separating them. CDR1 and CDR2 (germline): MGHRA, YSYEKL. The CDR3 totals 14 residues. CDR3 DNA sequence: TGCGCCAGCAGCCGGGGCCAAGCAGGAGGCGAGCAGTACTTC. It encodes CASSRGQAGGEQYF.

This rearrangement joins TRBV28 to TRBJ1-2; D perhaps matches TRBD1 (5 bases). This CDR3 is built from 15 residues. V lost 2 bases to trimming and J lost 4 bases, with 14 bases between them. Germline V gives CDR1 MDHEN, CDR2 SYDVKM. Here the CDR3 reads CASSLADGTLYGYTF. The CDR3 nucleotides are TGTGCCAGCAGTTTAGCCGACGGGACCCTCTATGGCTACACCTTC.

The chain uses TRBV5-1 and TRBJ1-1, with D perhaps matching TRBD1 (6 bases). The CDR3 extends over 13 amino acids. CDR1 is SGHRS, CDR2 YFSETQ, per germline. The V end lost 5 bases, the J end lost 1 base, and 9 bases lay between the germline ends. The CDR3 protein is CASRVQGNTEAFF. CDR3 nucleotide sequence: TGCGCCAGCAGAGTACAGGGGAACACTGAAGCTTTCTTT.

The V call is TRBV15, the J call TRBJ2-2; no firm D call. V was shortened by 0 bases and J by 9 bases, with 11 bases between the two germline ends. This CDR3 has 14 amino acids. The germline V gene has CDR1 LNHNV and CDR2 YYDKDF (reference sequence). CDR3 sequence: CATSRDRLARELFF. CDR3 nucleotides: TGTGCCACCAGCAGAGATCGGCTCGCCCGGGAGCTGTTTTTT.

Written as DNA, the CDR3 is TGTGCCAGCACCAACAGGGACGGCTTGGCCAAAAACATTCAGTACTTC. This codes for CASTNRDGLAKNIQYF. The chain carries TRBV11-1 and TRBJ2-4; D might be TRBD1 (6 bases). Germline-derived CDR1 and CDR2 are SGHAT and FQDESV (reference sequence). V shed 7 bases and J shed 1 base, with 17 bases lying between them. The CDR3 has 16 residues.

The CDR3 reads CASSFFGDAKNIQYF. DNA of the CDR3: TGTGCCAGCAGCTTTTTCGGGGACGCCAAAAACATTCAGTACTTC. This chain connects TRBV7-2 to TRBJ2-4; the D gene could be TRBD1 or TRBD2 (5 bases each). Germline assignment: CDR1 SGHTA and CDR2 FQGNSA. The CDR3 loop spans 15 amino acids. Trimming pared 3 bases from V and 1 base from J, leaving 10 bases between.

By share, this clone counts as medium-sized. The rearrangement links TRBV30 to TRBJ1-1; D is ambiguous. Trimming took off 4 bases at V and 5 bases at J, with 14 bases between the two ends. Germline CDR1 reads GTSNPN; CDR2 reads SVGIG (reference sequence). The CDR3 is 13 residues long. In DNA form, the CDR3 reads TGTGCCTGGATGGAAGCGGTTATTACTGAAGCTTTCTTT. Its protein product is CAWMEAVITEAFF.

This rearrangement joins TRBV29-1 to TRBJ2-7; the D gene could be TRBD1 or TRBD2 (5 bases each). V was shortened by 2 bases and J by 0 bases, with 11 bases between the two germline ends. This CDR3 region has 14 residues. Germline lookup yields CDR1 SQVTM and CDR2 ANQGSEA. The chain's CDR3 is CSVERDPNSYEQYF. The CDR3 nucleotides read TGCAGCGTTGAAAGGGACCCCAACTCCTACGAGCAGTACTTC.

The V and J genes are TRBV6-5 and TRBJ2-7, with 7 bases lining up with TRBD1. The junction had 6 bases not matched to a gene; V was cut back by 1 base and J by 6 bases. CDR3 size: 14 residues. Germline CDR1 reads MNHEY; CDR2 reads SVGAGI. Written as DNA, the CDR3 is TGTGCCAGCAGTTACTTACAGGGGACCTCCGAGCAGTACTTC. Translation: CASSYLQGTSEQYF.

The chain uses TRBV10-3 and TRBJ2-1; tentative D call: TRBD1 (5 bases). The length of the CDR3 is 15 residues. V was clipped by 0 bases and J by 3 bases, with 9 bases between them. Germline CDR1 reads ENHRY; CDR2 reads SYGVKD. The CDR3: CAISESLDSYNEQFF. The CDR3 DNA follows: TGTGCCATCAGTGAGTCCCTCGACAGCTACAATGAGCAGTTCTTC.

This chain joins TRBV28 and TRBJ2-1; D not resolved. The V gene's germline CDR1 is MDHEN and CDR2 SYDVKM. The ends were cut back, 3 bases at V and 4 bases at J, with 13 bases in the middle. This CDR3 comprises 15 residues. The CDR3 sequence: CASSFPLTGYNEQFF. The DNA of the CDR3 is TGTGCCAGCAGTTTCCCCCTGACTGGTTACAATGAGCAGTTCTTC.

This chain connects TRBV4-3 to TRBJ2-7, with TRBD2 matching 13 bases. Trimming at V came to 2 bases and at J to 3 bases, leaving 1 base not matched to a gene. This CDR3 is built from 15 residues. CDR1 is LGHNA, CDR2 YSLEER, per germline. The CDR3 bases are TGCGCCAGCAGCCAATGGACTAGCGGGAGCTACGAGCAGTACTTC. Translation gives CASSQWTSGSYEQYF.

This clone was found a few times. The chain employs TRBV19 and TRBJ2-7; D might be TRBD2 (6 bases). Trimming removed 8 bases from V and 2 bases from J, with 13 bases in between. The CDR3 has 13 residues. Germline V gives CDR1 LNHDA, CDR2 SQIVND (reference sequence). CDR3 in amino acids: CASGTHITYEQYF. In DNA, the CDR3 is TGTGCCAGTGGGACTCACATTACCTACGAGCAGTACTTC.

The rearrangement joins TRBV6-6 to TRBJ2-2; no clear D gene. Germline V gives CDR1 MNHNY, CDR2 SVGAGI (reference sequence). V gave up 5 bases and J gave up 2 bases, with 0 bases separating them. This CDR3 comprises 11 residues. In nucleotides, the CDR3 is TGTGCCAGCAGTAACACCGGGGAGCTGTTTTTT. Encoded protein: CASSNTGELFF.

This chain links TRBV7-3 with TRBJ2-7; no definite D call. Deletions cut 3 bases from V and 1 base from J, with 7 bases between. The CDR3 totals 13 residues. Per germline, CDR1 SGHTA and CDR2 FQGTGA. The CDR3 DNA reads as TGTGCCAGCAGCTTGGACCCGTCCTACGAGCAGTACTTC. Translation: CASSLDPSYEQYF. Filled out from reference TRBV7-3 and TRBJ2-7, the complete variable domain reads GAGVSQTPSNKVTEKGKYVELRCDPISGHTALYWYRQSLGQGPEFLIYFQGTGAADDSGLPNDRFFAVRPEGSVSTLKIQRTERGDSAVYLCASSLDPSYEQYFGPGTRLTVT.

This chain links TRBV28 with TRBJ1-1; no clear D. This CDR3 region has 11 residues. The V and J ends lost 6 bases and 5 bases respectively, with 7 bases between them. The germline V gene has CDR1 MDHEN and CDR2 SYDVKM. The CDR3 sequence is CASRSITEAFF. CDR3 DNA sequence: TGTGCCAGCAGGTCTATTACTGAAGCTTTCTTT.